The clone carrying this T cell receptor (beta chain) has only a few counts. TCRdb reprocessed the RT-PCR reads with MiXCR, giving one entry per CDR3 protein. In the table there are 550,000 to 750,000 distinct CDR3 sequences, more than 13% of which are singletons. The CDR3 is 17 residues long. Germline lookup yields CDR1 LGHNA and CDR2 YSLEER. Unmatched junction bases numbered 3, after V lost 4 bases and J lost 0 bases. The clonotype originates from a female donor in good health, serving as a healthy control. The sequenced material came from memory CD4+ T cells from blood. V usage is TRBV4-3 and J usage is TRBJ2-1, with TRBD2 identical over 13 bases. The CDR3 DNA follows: TGCGCCAGCAGCCCCTGGACTAGCGGGAGCTCCTACAATGAGCAGTTCTTC. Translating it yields CASSPWTSGSSYNEQFF.